A selection of T cell receptor beta chains follows, all from one sample in a study of vaccination and CD4 T cells after COVID-19. Each CDR3 protein gets one entry after TCRdb re-called the PCR reads with MiXCR. The sample has some 11,000 distinct CDR3 sequences, more than 40% seen once. Antigens of these TCRs are unknown. Sequenced: CD4+ T cells from blood, cultured in vitro. The receptors were gathered from a human donor who had recovered from COVID-19. The CDR3 runs from the conserved cysteine through the conserved F or W. The order of the fields is J gene, V gene, CDR3 protein.

>TRBJ1-5|TRBV5-3
CASSYRGQVNQPQHF
>TRBJ2-4|TRBV20-1
CSARDQAQAKNIQYF
>TRBJ1-2|TRBV27
CASSFRGVYGYTF
>TRBJ2-7|TRBV7-2
CASSLGGLSYEQYF
>TRBJ1-4|TRBV20-1
CSATETGYEKLFF
>TRBJ2-5|TRBV7-9
CASSLVSAVETQYF
>TRBJ2-7|TRBV19
CASSTSGSNEQYF
>TRBJ2-2|TRBV2
CASTSTPTGELFF
>TRBJ2-3|TRBV20-1
CSARSTREGGTDTQYF
>TRBJ2-7|TRBV20-1
CSARSQGDLGEQYF
>TRBJ2-5|TRBV5-4
CASSRQGTQETQYF
>TRBJ1-2|TRBV7-2
CASSPRVPGLGNYGYTF
>TRBJ2-3|TRBV20-1
CSAPLAGVRTDTQYF
>TRBJ2-7|TRBV12-3/TRBV12-4
CASSLWAYEQYF
>TRBJ2-1|TRBV27
CATGGVTGAISFF
>TRBJ2-7|TRBV6-1
CASSLPTDRTYEQYF
>TRBJ2-6|TRBV10-3
CAISETGGRGANVLTF
>TRBJ1-2|TRBV10-1
CASSAGGNYGYTF
>TRBJ2-3|TRBV27
CASTVWDRGLDTQYF
>TRBJ2-7|TRBV7-9
CASSLDGTSVSEQYF
>TRBJ2-2|TRBV12-3/TRBV12-4
CASSFGRRRGANTGELFF
>TRBJ1-1|TRBV6-1
CASSEVRESTEAFF
>TRBJ2-5|TRBV28
CASSSPGYKETQYF
>TRBJ2-7|TRBV6-1
CASSALAGSYEQYF
>TRBJ1-2|TRBV7-2
CASSPQGAGYTF
>TRBJ2-4|TRBV14
CESATSGKNIQYF
>TRBJ1-4|TRBV18
CASSPRGEKLFF
>TRBJ2-3|TRBV12-3/TRBV12-4
CASSSSGTDTQYF
>TRBJ2-3|TRBV11-3
CASSPTSPANTQYF
>TRBJ1-1|TRBV27
CASSRTALRGAEAFF
>TRBJ2-5|TRBV21-1
CASSYGDRQETQYF
>TRBJ1-2|TRBV7-8
CASSNRDTSGYTF
>TRBJ1-2|TRBV19
CASIDRQTNYGYTF
>TRBJ1-6|TRBV4-1
CASSSTGTGLNSPLHF
>TRBJ1-5|TRBV27
CASRTTGFGQPQHF
>TRBJ1-5|TRBV6-2/TRBV6-3
CASSYRTGESNSNQPQHF
>TRBJ2-1|TRBV28
CASSLTGAGDMDEQFF
>TRBJ1-2|TRBV2
CASSAGGGGYGYTF
>TRBJ2-7|TRBV20-1
CSAVGGLGSYEQYF
>TRBJ1-5|TRBV20-1
CSAPSALESNQPQHF
>TRBJ1-2|TRBV28
CASSFTGPYGYTF
>TRBJ1-2|TRBV29-1
CSVWTGYGYTF
>TRBJ2-1|TRBV30
CAWRAREGRSYNEQFF
>TRBJ2-5|TRBV5-4
CASSQQGLETQYF
>TRBJ2-7|TRBV6-5
CASSYGTSGTYEQYF
>TRBJ2-6|TRBV7-9
CASSVTGANVLTF
>TRBJ1-1|TRBV7-2
CASSLELGPEAFF
>TRBJ2-5|TRBV5-1
CASSDPGGGTQCF
>TRBJ2-3|TRBV7-3
CASSRSGSLTDTQYF
>TRBJ2-7|TRBV10-3
CAISDTYEQYF
>TRBJ1-3|TRBV15
CATSKLNSGNTIYF
>TRBJ2-5|TRBV7-3
CASRPGGSGEETQYF
>TRBJ2-3|TRBV19
CASSIGSYGTDTQYF
>TRBJ2-3|TRBV28
CASSKSTTRSDTQYF
>TRBJ2-2|TRBV15
CATSRDPGQGGLGELFF
>TRBJ2-3|TRBV20-1
CSAREGSSGPLDTQYF
>TRBJ2-1|TRBV6-4
CASSDSTGHNEQFF
>TRBJ2-7|TRBV20-1
CSARAAGSYEQYF